This TCR beta chain was identified in a study of blood T cell repertoires in COVID-19. Study details: T cells, B-cell-depleted T cells, or PBMCs provided the cDNA or gDNA that served as material.

From germline, CDR1 is SGHNT and CDR2 YYREEE (reference sequence). V lost 0 bases to trimming and J lost 3 bases, with 12 bases between them. This CDR3 is built from 15 residues. Some clones are missing from TCRdb's copy, which holds only in-frame ones; the method was immunoSEQ multiplex PCR. The table includes roughly 330,000 clones, about nine tenths detected once. Material: PBMCs or T cells enriched from blood (not recorded which). The chain uses TRBV5-4 and TRBJ1-2; D is perhaps TRBD1 (5 bases). The source of this sequence is a woman in her late teens or twenties who had recovered from COVID-19. The CDR3 nucleotides read TGTGCCAGCAGCTTGGCGGGGGTGGAGCACTATGGCTACACCTTC. Its translation: CASSLAGVEHYGYTF.